This is a list of T cell receptor beta chains from one sample in a study of cytomegalovirus exposure and HLA in healthy donors. Sequenced by immunoSEQ multiplex PCR; TCRdb stores in-frame clones only, minus some. The sample yields under 200,000 clones, approximately 71% seen once. The source material was PBMCs. The receptors stem from a woman aged 18-29 years in good health and CMV-seropositive. Both conserved end residues are part of each CDR3. D genes are given only for firm matches. Clone size, where shown, is once, few, many, or a class for clones that have expanded.

d_call,v_call,j_call,clone_size,cdr3_nt,cdr3_aa
.,TRBV30,TRBJ1-2,.,TGTGCCTGGAGTGTCGGTCCGTCGGGGGGGTCTGGCTACACCTTC,CAWSVGPSGGSGYTF
.,TRBV30,TRBJ1-3,.,TGTGCCTGGAGTGTACCGGGGGTCCCGAACACCATATATTTT,CAWSVPGVPNTIYF
TRBD2,TRBV10-1,TRBJ2-2,few,TGCGCCAGCAGTGAAGGGACTAGCGGTCTGGCCGGGGAGCTGTTTTTT,CASSEGTSGLAGELFF
.,TRBV27,TRBJ2-3,few,TGTGCCAGCAGCCCGAAAGGGTGGGCGGAGGCAGATACGCAGTATTTT,CASSPKGWAEADTQYF
.,TRBV30,TRBJ1-3,few,TGTGCCTGGAGTTACAGGGGAAACACCATATATTTT,CAWSYRGNTIYF
TRBD2,TRBV19,TRBJ2-2,few,TGTGCCAGTAGTATCAGCGGGGGCGGGGAGCTGTTTTTT,CASSISGGGELFF
TRBD1,TRBV6-4,TRBJ2-6,.,TGTGCCAGCAGCGCCTATTGGACAGGGGGACCCTCTGGGGCCAACGTCCTGACTTTC,CASSAYWTGGPSGANVLTF
TRBD1,TRBV5-1,TRBJ2-7,once,TGCGCCAGCAGCTCGCTTACAGGGGGCGAGTACGAGCAGTACTTC,CASSSLTGGEYEQYF
TRBD1,TRBV2,TRBJ2-1,.,TGTGCCCTTCAGGGACAGGGGCCGAGTGAGCAGTTCTTC,CALQGQGPSEQFF
.,TRBV6-7,TRBJ1-3,.,TGTGCCAGCACTTCCTTCTACAGGACCCTCCATTGTGGAAACACCATATATTTT,CASTSFYRTLHCGNTIYF
TRBD2,TRBV7-2,TRBJ2-1,.,TGTGCCAGCAGCTTAATATGGGGGGGGTACAATGAGCAGTTCTTC,CASSLIWGGYNEQFF
TRBD2,TRBV27,TRBJ2-2,.,TGTGCCAGCAGTAGCGGGGTCAACACCGGGGAGCTGTTTTTT,CASSSGVNTGELFF